This T cell receptor beta chain was obtained from a study of T cell repertoires in cytomegalovirus infection. About the research overall: Well-studied HLA-B-restricted CMV epitopes were used in the study alongside recently identified HLA-C-restricted ones. Evidence of both CMV infection and a matching HLA type came from public TCR beta signatures.

The V end was cut by 4 bases, the J end by 5 bases, with 10 bases between. The CDR3 covers 12 residues. Per the germline V gene, CDR1 is DFQATT and CDR2 is SNEGSKA (reference sequence). TCRdb itself ran the reads through MiXCR, one entry per CDR3 protein. The sample gives fewer than 200,000 distinct CDR3 sequences, about 20% of which show up once; 25% is in the top ten. This clonotype has a handful of counts. As yet, its antigen is unknown. The study, taken as a whole, reports: It was HLA-C-restricted CMV-specific TCR beta clonotypes that dominated the response ex vivo.

The chain recombines TRBV20-1 with TRBJ2-3; D ambiguous. Source: CD8+ T cells from cultured PBMCs, taken from culture after CMV antigen stimulation. The TCR was taken from a human donor in good health (CMV status not recorded). Some clones in this sample may be carry-over from other donors' samples. CDR3 nucleotide sequence: TGCAGTGCTACAATGAGAGGAGATACGCAGTATTTT. This gives the protein CSATMRGDTQYF.